The present entry profiles one TCR beta chain with its context. Sequencing used immunoSEQ multiplex PCR; TCRdb keeps in-frame clones, though not all of them. The sample has around 80,000 clones; nearly 95% are singletons. V dropped 10 bases and J dropped 4 bases, with 11 bases sitting between them. CDR3 size: 11 residues. The germline CDR1 and CDR2 sequences are LNHDA and SQIVND (reference sequence). This sample stems from a study of T cell changes during pregnancy in multiple sclerosis. The chain uses TRBV19 and TRBJ2-7; D possibly corresponds to TRBD1 (6 bases). The origin of this receptor is a female donor with multiple sclerosis, enrolled in a pregnancy study. The sample here was peripheral blood, taken in the second trimester of pregnancy. CDR3 sequence reads: CAKQGSYEQYF. CDR3 sequence (DNA): TGTGCCAAACAGGGTAGTTACGAGCAGTACTTC.